This T cell receptor beta chain was retrieved from a study of cytomegalovirus exposure and HLA in healthy donors. Study-wide findings and caveats: A later analysis reportedly found that, within productive TCRs, an Asian-associated ancestry cluster had fewer N-insertions than the mean observed across the roughly 700 donors. Later analysis demonstrated an association between a missense DCLRE1C variant and TCR beta V- and J-gene trimming. The dataset shows that most TCR sequences were rare, while some public TCRs occurred in many donors. A few of the chains that were CMV-associated were confirmed in vitro to be specific for CMV antigens.

On this clone itself: What it binds is unknown.

The PCR had 60 Vbeta and 13 Jbeta primers. Produced via immunoSEQ multiplex PCR; TCRdb's table is partial and in-frame only. The data hold 65,000 to 90,000 clones, with around 72% observed a single time. This TCR derives from a woman between 40 and 55 years old in good health and CMV-seropositive. Sequenced sample: PBMCs.

The CDR3: CASSHRGPGYNEQFF. In nucleotides, the CDR3 is TGTGCCAGCAGCCACAGGGGGCCCGGCTACAATGAGCAGTTCTTC. The V call is TRBV7-3, the J call TRBJ2-1; 9 nucleotides align to TRBD1. The CDR3 loop spans 15 amino acids. The V and J ends lost 5 bases and 3 bases, in that order; junction bases with no gene match: 5. Germline values: CDR1 SGHTA, CDR2 FQGTGA.